Sequencing of this TCR beta chain was carried out in a study of shared clonotypes between healthy human individuals. Concerning this clone itself: Its antigen is undetermined.

Whole-study results and caveats: Larger estimated richness was generally recorded for naive subsets relative to memory subsets.

V shed 3 bases, J shed 4 bases, and the junction held 4 bases outside the gene matches. CDR1 and CDR2 (germline): MGHDK, SYGVNS. CDR3 length: 15 residues. Generated by immunoSEQ multiplex PCR, the TCRdb table keeps only in-frame clones and is missing some. The table has 100,000 to 130,000 clones, around 65% seen once. The study drew its donors from healthy HIV-negative adults without recent acute infections or vaccinations. Input material: memory CD8+ T cells sorted from blood. Described subset: CD45RO+ cells pooled with CCR7-negative TemRA cells. The chain carries TRBV25-1 and TRBJ2-1; 9 bases agree with TRBD2. This TCR was recovered from a woman aged 25 to 39 in good health. The CDR3 DNA sequence: TGTGCCAGCAGTGATGGGCGGGAGGGGTACAATGAGCAGTTCTTC. Residues: CASSDGREGYNEQFF.